This T cell receptor beta chain appears in the sequencing data of a study of tumor-infiltrating lymphocytes in primary liver carcinoma (dated by TCRdb to the late 2010s). Study-level background: Between late 2015 and early 2016, a handful of patients in China with histopathologically diagnosed primary liver carcinoma had surgical resection. The five patients, three men and two women aged 30 to 69 years, had hepatocellular carcinoma (four) or combined HCC and intrahepatic cholangiocarcinoma (one). The tumors of the five patients were staged as T1-T3 N0M0, with maximum diameters ranging from 4.2 to 10 cm. Each sample produced about 3.65 to 7.13 million productive TCRbeta reads, and read depth showed no significant difference between tissue types. TCRbeta repertoire sequencing, expression microarrays and whole-exome sequencing were combined in the study across five regions of each liver tumor, with adjacent normal tissue and blood also included. A total of some 35 specimens from 5 patients went through TCRbeta repertoire sequencing, namely 25 tumor regions, 5 adjacent noncancerous liver tissues and 5 peripheral blood samples. High reproducibility was observed for the technical replicate repertoires, with mean shared-clone rates about 0.92 and correlation coefficients above 0.95. The investigation overall reported the following: Repertoire overlap was higher between tumor regions (mean roughly 35%) than tumor-adjacent (approximately 17%) or tumor-blood (approximately 14%) pairs, consistent with antigen-driven expansion. Since the samples were bulk and unsorted, there was no way to compare CD4+ and CD8+ T cell repertoires. Because sequencing covered only the TCR beta chain and unpaired alpha chains were not captured, true repertoire diversity is likely underestimated. With just five patients in the study, the authors point out that the findings should be validated in a larger study. A significantly larger repertoire fraction was made up by the top 250 clones in tumors than in blood (p = 0.039).

Using a constant-region primer and ProtoScript II reverse transcriptase, TCRbeta-specific cDNA was reverse-transcribed from approximately 500 ng total RNA. TCRbeta libraries were built with three nested multiplex PCR rounds, a slightly modified ARM-PCR procedure. Multiplex TRBV1-TRBV30 forward primers and a Cbeta reverse primer were used in the first two PCR rounds, each of which was run for approximately 9 cycles. Sample barcodes and Illumina adapters were added in a final 25-cycle PCR with Deep VentR polymerase. Before sequencing, amplicons of 200-500 bp were purified from gel using a QIAquick gel extraction kit. TCRbeta amplicons were sequenced on an Illumina HiSeq 2500 with 250-bp paired-end reads. Per the authors' processing: Reads were quality-trimmed with Trimmomatic v0.33, and paired reads were merged with FLASH v1.2.11 to recover full CDR3 sequences. MiGEC v1.2.1b assigned V, D and J germline segments to the rearranged TCRbeta sequences. Clonotype statistics and Shannon-Wiener diversity indices were computed with VDJtools v1.0.0. To reduce sampling bias, subsequent analyses other than the diversity analysis used only the 250 most abundant clonotypes in each sample. Using fastp at Q25 and MiXCR, TCRdb reprocessed the public reads and kept productive beta chains. Each CDR3 protein gets just one entry, which takes the most common genes and DNA from the rows behind it. Here the V and J calls rest on TCRdb's processing, not on the authors' analysis. For this sample the table gives some 180,000 distinct CDR3 sequences, of which over 50% were detected only once. The ten largest clones take up 65% to 80% of the sample.

The CDR3, from cysteine to phenylalanine, totals 14 residues. The only DNA kept is the CDR3, 42 bases in frame from the first base. Deletion took 9 bases off V and 0 bases off J, with a span of 13 bases between the germline ends. On this clonotype: Its antigen is currently not known. No much larger clonotype is one base removed from it; base qualities were not supplied.

Blood RNA was extracted from unsorted whole blood with TRIzol reagent; germline DNA came from the DNeasy Blood & Tissue kit. Chronic HBV infection was present in the patients, and the patients were treatment-naive at sampling. Around 3.9 milliliters of peripheral blood were collected into K2EDTA tubes before surgery. The sequence derives from a man between 35 and 55 years old with primary liver carcinoma and hepatitis B virus infection. This chain is built from TRBV12-3 or TRBV12-4 and TRBJ2-3; the D gene remains uncertain. Input material: peripheral blood. CDR3 loop: CARSSGPSTDTQYF. In nucleotide form, the sequence is TGTGCCAGAAGCTCCGGGCCTAGCACAGATACGCAGTATTTT.